Listed here are 9 T cell receptor beta chains from one sample, sequenced in a study of graft-versus-host responses after intestinal transplantation. Processing of graft tissue released intraepithelial and lamina propria lymphocytes. Clones were sequenced by immunoSEQ multiplex PCR, and TCRdb holds only the in-frame ones, with some missing. The table includes about 22,000 clones, just over 75% detected once. This sample comprised ileum tissue, obtained 12 days after intestinal transplant. The source is a human patient who received an intestinal transplant, so some T cells may come from the graft donor.

The chain carries TRBV7-9 and TRBJ2-2; the match to TRBD1 covers 8 bases. V was clipped by 3 bases and J by 9 bases; unmatched bases: 6. This CDR3 has 14 residues. The germline gives CDR1 SEHNR, CDR2 FQNEAQ (reference sequence). The CDR3 DNA reads TGTGCCAGCAGCTTCCTGGACAGGGCGTGGGAGCTGTTTTTT. Translation gives CASSFLDRAWELFF.

This clone has just one count. The chain joins TRBV10-1 to TRBJ2-1; TRBD1 might be the D (6 bases). This CDR3 is built from 14 residues. Trimming left V 4 bases short and J 6 bases short, with 13 bases between. Per germline, CDR1 WNHNN and CDR2 SYGVQD (reference sequence). CDR3 loop: CASSGASRGNEQFF. The CDR3 DNA reads TGCGCCAGCAGTGGGGCTAGCAGGGGCAATGAGCAGTTCTTC.

The gene calls are TRBV14 and TRBJ2-7, with 10 bases that match TRBD2. This CDR3 region has 15 residues. The V gene's germline CDR1 is SGHDN and CDR2 FVKESK. With V trimmed by 2 bases and J by 3 bases, 4 bases remained unmatched. The CDR3 here is CASSQPSGGSYEQYF. The CDR3 DNA sequence: TGTGCCAGCAGCCAACCTAGCGGGGGAAGCTACGAGCAGTACTTC.

The chain recombines TRBV28 with TRBJ2-7; 11 positions agree with TRBD2. This CDR3 is 17 amino acids long. Germline assignment: CDR1 MDHEN and CDR2 SYDVKM. V shed 2 bases and J 1 base; nucleotides not matched to a gene: 7. Here the CDR3 DNA reads TGTGCCAGCAGTTTAGATAGCGGGAGGGATCTGTCCTACGAGCAGTACTTC. Amino acids: CASSLDSGRDLSYEQYF.

Of note for this clone: Germline and junction disagree at one end, which may indicate a read error. The chain employs TRBV29-1 and TRBJ1-1, with 8 bases identical to TRBD1. CDR1 and CDR2 (germline): SQVTM, ANQGSEA. There are 15 residues in the CDR3. The CDR3 coding sequence is TGCAGCGCTGAAGGTACCCATACGGACACAGGGGGGGCTTTCTTT. Amino acids: CSAEGTHTDTGGAFF.

This chain links TRBV6-5 with TRBJ2-7, with 11 bases aligning to TRBD1. After removal of 6 bases from V and 6 bases from J, the junction contained 7 bases not matched to a gene. The CDR3 spans 14 residues. CDR1 and CDR2 from the germline V gene are MNHEY and SVGAGI. The CDR3 sequence: CASRRGQGAGEQYF. As DNA, the CDR3 is TGTGCCAGCAGGCGCGGACAGGGGGCGGGCGAGCAGTACTTC.

The chain is built from TRBV12-5 and TRBJ2-5; D is perhaps TRBD1 (6 bases). V lost 5 bases, J lost 1 base, and 8 bases lay in between. Germline assignment: CDR1 LGHNT and CDR2 FRNRAP. The CDR3 has 13 residues. CDR3 nucleotides: TGTGCTAGTGGTCGGACAGTCCAAGAGACCCAGTACTTC. Translation: CASGRTVQETQYF.

The chain has TRBV12-5 and TRBJ2-7; D perhaps matches TRBD2 (5 bases). V lost 7 bases to trimming and J lost 7 bases, with 20 bases between them. This CDR3 is built from 14 residues. Germline CDR1 is LGHNT and CDR2 is FRNRAP. CDR3 in DNA: TGTGCTAGTGCCCCCGTAGGACTCTCTTGGGAGCAGTACTTC. This gives the protein CASAPVGLSWEQYF.

The chain is built from TRBV11-1 and TRBJ2-5; TRBD2 agrees at 7 bases. From germline, CDR1 is SGHAT and CDR2 FQDESV (reference sequence). The ends lost 5 bases at V and 7 bases at J; junction bases unmatched: 19. This CDR3 is built from 17 residues. The CDR3 coding sequence is TGTGCCAGCAGCCCCGAGAGGACAACGCTCACGGGGGGGACCCAGTACTTC. Amino acids: CASSPERTTLTGGTQYF.